The subject of this entry is one T cell receptor beta chain. Antigen specificity is unknown. Per the germline V gene, CDR1 is DFQATT and CDR2 is SNEGSKA (reference sequence). V lost 6 bases and J 3 bases, leaving 3 bases between the germline ends. The CDR3 runs 9 residues. The sample is drawn from a study of CD8+CD57+ T cells in acquired aplastic anemia. Overall study: DNA per sorted CD4+ or CD8+ sample ranged roughly 0.19 to 30 ug, averaging around 3 ug. Mean read depth for CD4+ cells from healthy donors was 9.5 million to 13 million. Points from the study as a whole: It was found that some 30 CD8+ CDR3 sequences were shared between patients and controls.

Both TCR beta VDJ combination and CDR3 sequence profiling were carried out. Genomic DNA was the template for this profiling. TCRdb redid the calling of the reads with MiXCR, one entry per CDR3 protein. Counted here are 62,000 or so distinct CDR3 sequences, approximately 51% occurring once; the ten biggest clones make up around 8.3%. The TCR comes from a human donor in good health, serving as a control. The V call is TRBV20-1, the J call TRBJ2-7; D is uncertain. Sequencing was performed on sorted CD4+, CD8+, or CD8+CD57+ T cells (not recorded which) from PBMCs. In DNA, the CDR3 is TGCAGTGCGAGCTACGAGCAGTACTTC. It codes for CSASYEQYF.